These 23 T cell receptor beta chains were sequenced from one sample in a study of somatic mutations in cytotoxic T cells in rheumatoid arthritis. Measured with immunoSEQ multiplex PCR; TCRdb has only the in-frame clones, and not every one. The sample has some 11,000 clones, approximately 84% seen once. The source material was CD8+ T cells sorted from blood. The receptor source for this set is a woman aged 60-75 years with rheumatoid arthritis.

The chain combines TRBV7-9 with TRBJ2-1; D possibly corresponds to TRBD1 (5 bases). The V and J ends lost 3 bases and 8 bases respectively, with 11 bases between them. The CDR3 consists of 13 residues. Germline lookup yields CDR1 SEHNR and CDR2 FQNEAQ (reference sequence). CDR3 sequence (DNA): TGTGCCAGCAGCTTGGGTCAGGGCCATGAGCAGTTCTTC. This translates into CASSLGQGHEQFF.

Here the CDR3 reads CATFGLKSDTQYF. The CDR3 nucleotides read TGTGCCACCTTTGGACTTAAGTCAGATACGCAGTATTTT. The chain recombines TRBV28 with TRBJ2-3; tentatively, D is TRBD2 (5 bases). Trimming removed 10 bases at V and 4 bases at J, with 15 bases between. CDR1 MDHEN and CDR2 SYDVKM come from the germline V gene. The CDR3 is 13 residues long.

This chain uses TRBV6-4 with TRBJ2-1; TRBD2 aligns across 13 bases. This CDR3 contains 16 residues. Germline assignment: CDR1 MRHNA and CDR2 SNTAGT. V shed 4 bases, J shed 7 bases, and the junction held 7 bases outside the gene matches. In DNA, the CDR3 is TGTGCCAGCAGTGGGAAGGGGGGACTAGCGGGAAATGAGCAGTTCTTC. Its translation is CASSGKGGLAGNEQFF.

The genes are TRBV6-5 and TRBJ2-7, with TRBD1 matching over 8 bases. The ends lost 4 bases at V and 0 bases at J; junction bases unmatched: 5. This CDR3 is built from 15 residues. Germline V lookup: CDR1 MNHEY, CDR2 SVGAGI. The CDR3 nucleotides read TGTGCCAGCAGTTTTACAGGGGGTAGCTCCTACGAGCAGTACTTC. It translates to CASSFTGGSSYEQYF.

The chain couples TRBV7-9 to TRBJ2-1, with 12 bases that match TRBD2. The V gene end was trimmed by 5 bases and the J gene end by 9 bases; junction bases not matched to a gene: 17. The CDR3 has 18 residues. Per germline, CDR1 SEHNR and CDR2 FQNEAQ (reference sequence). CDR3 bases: TGTGCCAGCAGCCAGGTCGGTCTAGCGGGAGGGTTTGAGCGTGAGCAGTTCTTC. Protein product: CASSQVGLAGGFEREQFF.

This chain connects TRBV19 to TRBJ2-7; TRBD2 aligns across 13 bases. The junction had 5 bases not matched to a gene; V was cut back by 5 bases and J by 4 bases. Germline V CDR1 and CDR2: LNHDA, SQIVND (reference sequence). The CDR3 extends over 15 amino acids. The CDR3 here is CASSFGLAGAYEQYF. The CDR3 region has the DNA TGTGCCAGTAGTTTCGGACTAGCGGGAGCTTACGAGCAGTACTTC.

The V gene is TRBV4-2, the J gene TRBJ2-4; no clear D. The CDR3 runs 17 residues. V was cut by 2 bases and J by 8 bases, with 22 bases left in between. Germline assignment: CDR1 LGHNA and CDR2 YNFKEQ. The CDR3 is CASSQTPRRLAADIQYF. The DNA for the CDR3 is TGTGCCAGCAGCCAAACCCCCCGCCGTCTGGCGGCGGACATTCAGTACTTC.

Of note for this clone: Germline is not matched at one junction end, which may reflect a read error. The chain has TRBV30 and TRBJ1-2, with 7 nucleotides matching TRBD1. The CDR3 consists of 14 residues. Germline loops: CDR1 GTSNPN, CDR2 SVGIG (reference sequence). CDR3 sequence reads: CAEGSGRGYYGYIF. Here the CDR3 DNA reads TGTGCGGAGGGGTCGGGCAGGGGGTACTATGGCTACATCTTC.

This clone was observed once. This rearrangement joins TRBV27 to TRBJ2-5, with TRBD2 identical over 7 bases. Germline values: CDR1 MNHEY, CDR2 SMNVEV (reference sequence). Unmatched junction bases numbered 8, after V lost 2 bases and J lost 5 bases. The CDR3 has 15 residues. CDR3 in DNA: TGTGCCAGCAGTTTAGCGGGAGCGACCGCGGAGACCCAGTACTTC. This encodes CASSLAGATAETQYF.

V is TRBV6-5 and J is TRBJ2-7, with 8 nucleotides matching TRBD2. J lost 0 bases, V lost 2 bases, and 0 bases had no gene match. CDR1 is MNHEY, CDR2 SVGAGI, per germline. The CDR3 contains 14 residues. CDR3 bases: TGTGCCAGCAGTTACGGGACTAGCTCCTACGAGCAGTACTTC. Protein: CASSYGTSSYEQYF.

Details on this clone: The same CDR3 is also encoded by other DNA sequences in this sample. CDR3 region: CASSDRVYGYTF. The CDR3 DNA reads TGTGCCAGCTCGGACAGGGTCTACGGCTACACCTTC. V and J are TRBV9 and TRBJ1-2, with 8 bases identical to TRBD1. The junction had 7 bases not matched to a gene; V was cut back by 7 bases and J by 8 bases. CDR1 and CDR2 (germline): SGDLS, YYNGEE. The CDR3 has 12 amino acids.

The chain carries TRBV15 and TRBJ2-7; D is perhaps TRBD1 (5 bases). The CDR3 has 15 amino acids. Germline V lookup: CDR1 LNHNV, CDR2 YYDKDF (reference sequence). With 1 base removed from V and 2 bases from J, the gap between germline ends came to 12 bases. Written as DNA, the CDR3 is TGTGCCACCAGCAGAGGATGGCAGGGCACCTACGAGCAGTACTTC. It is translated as CATSRGWQGTYEQYF.

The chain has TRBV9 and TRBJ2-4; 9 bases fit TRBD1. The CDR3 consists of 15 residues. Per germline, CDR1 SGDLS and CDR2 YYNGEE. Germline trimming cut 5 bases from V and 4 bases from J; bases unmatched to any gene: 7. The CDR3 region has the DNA TGTGCCAGCAGTTACGGACAGGGGCCTAAAAACATTCAGTACTTC. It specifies CASSYGQGPKNIQYF. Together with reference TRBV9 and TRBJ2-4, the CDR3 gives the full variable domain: DSGVTQTPKHLITATGQRVTLRCSPRSGDLSVYWYQQSLDQGLQFLIQYYNGEERAKGNILERFSAQQFPDLHSELNLSSLELGDSALYFCASSYGQGPKNIQYFGAGTRLSVL.

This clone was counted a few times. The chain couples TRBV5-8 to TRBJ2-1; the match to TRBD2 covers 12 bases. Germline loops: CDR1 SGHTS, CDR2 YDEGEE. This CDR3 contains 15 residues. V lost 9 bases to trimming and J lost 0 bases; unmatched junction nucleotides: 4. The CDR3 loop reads CANLAGGSSYNEQFF. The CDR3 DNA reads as TGTGCCAACCTAGCGGGAGGGAGCTCCTACAATGAGCAGTTCTTC.

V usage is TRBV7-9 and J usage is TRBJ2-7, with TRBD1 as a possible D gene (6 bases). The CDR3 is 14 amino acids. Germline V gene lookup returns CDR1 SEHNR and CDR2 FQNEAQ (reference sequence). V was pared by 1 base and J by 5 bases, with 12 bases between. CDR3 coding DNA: TGTGCCAGCAGCTTAGGAGGGGGTCGGAACGAGCAGTACTTC. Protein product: CASSLGGGRNEQYF. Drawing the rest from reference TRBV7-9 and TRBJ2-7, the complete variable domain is DTGVSQNPRHKITKRGQNVTFRCDPISEHNRLYWYRQTLGQGPEFLTYFQNEAQLEKSRLLSDRFSAERPKGSFSTLEIQRTEQGDSAMYLCASSLGGGRNEQYFGPGTRLTVT.

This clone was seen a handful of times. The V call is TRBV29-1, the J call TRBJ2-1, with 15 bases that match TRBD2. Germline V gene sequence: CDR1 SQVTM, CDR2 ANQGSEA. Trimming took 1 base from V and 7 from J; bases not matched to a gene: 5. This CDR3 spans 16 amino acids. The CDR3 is CSVEGTSGRVGNEQFF. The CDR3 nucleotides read TGCAGCGTTGAAGGGACTAGCGGGAGGGTGGGGAATGAGCAGTTCTTC.

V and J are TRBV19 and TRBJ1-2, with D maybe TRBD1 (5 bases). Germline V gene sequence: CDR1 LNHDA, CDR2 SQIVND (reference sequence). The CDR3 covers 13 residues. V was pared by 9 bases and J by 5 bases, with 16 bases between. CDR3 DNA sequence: TGTGCCAGCCGATCTGGGGCTGGGTATGGCTACACCTTC. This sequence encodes CASRSGAGYGYTF. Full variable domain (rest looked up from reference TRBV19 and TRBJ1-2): DGGITQSPKYLFRKEGQNVTLSCEQNLNHDAMYWYRQDPGQGLRLIYYSQIVNDFQKGDIAEGYSVSREKKESFPLTVTSAQKNPTAFYLCASRSGAGYGYTFGSGTRLTVV.

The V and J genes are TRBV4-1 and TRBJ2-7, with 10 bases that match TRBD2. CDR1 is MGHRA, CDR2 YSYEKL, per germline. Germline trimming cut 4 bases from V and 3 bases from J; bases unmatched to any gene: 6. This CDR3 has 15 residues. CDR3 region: CASSLGLAERYEQYF. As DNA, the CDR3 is TGCGCCAGCAGCCTCGGACTAGCGGAACGCTACGAGCAGTACTTC.

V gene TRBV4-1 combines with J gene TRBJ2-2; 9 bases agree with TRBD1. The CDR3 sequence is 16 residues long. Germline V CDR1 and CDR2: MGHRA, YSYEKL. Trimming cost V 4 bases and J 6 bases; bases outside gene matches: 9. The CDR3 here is CASSLTPGQGAGELFF. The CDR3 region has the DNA TGCGCCAGCAGCCTTACTCCGGGACAGGGTGCCGGGGAGCTGTTTTTT.

The CDR3 loop reads CASSRTSGKGYEQYF. CDR3 nucleotides: TGTGCCAGCAGCAGGACTAGCGGGAAGGGGTACGAGCAGTACTTC. This chain uses TRBV11-1 with TRBJ2-7; TRBD2 matches at 12 bases. Germline V lookup: CDR1 SGHAT, CDR2 FQDESV (reference sequence). The CDR3 loop spans 15 amino acids. V dropped 5 bases and J dropped 4; count of bases not matched to a gene: 6.

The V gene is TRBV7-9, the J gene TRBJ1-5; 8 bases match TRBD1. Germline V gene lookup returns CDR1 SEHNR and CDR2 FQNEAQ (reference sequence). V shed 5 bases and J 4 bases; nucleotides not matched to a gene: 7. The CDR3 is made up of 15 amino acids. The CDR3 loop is CASSQGTGLNQPQHF. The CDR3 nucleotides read TGTGCCAGCAGCCAAGGGACAGGCCTAAATCAGCCCCAGCATTTT. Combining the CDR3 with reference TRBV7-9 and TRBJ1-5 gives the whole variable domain DTGVSQNPRHKITKRGQNVTFRCDPISEHNRLYWYRQTLGQGPEFLTYFQNEAQLEKSRLLSDRFSAERPKGSFSTLEIQRTEQGDSAMYLCASSQGTGLNQPQHFGDGTRLSIL.

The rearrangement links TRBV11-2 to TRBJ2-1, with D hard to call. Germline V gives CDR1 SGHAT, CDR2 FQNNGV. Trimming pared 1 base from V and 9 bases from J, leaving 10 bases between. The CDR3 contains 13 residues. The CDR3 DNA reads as TGTGCCAGCAGCTTAGGAACTCTCGCTGAGCAGTTCTTC. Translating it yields CASSLGTLAEQFF.

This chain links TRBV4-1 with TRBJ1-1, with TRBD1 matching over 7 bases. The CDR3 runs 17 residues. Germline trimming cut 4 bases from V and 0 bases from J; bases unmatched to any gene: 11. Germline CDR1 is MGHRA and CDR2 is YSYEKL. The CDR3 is CASSRLTQGDVNTEAFF. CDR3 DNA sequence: TGCGCCAGCAGCCGCCTTACCCAGGGGGACGTGAACACTGAAGCTTTCTTT.